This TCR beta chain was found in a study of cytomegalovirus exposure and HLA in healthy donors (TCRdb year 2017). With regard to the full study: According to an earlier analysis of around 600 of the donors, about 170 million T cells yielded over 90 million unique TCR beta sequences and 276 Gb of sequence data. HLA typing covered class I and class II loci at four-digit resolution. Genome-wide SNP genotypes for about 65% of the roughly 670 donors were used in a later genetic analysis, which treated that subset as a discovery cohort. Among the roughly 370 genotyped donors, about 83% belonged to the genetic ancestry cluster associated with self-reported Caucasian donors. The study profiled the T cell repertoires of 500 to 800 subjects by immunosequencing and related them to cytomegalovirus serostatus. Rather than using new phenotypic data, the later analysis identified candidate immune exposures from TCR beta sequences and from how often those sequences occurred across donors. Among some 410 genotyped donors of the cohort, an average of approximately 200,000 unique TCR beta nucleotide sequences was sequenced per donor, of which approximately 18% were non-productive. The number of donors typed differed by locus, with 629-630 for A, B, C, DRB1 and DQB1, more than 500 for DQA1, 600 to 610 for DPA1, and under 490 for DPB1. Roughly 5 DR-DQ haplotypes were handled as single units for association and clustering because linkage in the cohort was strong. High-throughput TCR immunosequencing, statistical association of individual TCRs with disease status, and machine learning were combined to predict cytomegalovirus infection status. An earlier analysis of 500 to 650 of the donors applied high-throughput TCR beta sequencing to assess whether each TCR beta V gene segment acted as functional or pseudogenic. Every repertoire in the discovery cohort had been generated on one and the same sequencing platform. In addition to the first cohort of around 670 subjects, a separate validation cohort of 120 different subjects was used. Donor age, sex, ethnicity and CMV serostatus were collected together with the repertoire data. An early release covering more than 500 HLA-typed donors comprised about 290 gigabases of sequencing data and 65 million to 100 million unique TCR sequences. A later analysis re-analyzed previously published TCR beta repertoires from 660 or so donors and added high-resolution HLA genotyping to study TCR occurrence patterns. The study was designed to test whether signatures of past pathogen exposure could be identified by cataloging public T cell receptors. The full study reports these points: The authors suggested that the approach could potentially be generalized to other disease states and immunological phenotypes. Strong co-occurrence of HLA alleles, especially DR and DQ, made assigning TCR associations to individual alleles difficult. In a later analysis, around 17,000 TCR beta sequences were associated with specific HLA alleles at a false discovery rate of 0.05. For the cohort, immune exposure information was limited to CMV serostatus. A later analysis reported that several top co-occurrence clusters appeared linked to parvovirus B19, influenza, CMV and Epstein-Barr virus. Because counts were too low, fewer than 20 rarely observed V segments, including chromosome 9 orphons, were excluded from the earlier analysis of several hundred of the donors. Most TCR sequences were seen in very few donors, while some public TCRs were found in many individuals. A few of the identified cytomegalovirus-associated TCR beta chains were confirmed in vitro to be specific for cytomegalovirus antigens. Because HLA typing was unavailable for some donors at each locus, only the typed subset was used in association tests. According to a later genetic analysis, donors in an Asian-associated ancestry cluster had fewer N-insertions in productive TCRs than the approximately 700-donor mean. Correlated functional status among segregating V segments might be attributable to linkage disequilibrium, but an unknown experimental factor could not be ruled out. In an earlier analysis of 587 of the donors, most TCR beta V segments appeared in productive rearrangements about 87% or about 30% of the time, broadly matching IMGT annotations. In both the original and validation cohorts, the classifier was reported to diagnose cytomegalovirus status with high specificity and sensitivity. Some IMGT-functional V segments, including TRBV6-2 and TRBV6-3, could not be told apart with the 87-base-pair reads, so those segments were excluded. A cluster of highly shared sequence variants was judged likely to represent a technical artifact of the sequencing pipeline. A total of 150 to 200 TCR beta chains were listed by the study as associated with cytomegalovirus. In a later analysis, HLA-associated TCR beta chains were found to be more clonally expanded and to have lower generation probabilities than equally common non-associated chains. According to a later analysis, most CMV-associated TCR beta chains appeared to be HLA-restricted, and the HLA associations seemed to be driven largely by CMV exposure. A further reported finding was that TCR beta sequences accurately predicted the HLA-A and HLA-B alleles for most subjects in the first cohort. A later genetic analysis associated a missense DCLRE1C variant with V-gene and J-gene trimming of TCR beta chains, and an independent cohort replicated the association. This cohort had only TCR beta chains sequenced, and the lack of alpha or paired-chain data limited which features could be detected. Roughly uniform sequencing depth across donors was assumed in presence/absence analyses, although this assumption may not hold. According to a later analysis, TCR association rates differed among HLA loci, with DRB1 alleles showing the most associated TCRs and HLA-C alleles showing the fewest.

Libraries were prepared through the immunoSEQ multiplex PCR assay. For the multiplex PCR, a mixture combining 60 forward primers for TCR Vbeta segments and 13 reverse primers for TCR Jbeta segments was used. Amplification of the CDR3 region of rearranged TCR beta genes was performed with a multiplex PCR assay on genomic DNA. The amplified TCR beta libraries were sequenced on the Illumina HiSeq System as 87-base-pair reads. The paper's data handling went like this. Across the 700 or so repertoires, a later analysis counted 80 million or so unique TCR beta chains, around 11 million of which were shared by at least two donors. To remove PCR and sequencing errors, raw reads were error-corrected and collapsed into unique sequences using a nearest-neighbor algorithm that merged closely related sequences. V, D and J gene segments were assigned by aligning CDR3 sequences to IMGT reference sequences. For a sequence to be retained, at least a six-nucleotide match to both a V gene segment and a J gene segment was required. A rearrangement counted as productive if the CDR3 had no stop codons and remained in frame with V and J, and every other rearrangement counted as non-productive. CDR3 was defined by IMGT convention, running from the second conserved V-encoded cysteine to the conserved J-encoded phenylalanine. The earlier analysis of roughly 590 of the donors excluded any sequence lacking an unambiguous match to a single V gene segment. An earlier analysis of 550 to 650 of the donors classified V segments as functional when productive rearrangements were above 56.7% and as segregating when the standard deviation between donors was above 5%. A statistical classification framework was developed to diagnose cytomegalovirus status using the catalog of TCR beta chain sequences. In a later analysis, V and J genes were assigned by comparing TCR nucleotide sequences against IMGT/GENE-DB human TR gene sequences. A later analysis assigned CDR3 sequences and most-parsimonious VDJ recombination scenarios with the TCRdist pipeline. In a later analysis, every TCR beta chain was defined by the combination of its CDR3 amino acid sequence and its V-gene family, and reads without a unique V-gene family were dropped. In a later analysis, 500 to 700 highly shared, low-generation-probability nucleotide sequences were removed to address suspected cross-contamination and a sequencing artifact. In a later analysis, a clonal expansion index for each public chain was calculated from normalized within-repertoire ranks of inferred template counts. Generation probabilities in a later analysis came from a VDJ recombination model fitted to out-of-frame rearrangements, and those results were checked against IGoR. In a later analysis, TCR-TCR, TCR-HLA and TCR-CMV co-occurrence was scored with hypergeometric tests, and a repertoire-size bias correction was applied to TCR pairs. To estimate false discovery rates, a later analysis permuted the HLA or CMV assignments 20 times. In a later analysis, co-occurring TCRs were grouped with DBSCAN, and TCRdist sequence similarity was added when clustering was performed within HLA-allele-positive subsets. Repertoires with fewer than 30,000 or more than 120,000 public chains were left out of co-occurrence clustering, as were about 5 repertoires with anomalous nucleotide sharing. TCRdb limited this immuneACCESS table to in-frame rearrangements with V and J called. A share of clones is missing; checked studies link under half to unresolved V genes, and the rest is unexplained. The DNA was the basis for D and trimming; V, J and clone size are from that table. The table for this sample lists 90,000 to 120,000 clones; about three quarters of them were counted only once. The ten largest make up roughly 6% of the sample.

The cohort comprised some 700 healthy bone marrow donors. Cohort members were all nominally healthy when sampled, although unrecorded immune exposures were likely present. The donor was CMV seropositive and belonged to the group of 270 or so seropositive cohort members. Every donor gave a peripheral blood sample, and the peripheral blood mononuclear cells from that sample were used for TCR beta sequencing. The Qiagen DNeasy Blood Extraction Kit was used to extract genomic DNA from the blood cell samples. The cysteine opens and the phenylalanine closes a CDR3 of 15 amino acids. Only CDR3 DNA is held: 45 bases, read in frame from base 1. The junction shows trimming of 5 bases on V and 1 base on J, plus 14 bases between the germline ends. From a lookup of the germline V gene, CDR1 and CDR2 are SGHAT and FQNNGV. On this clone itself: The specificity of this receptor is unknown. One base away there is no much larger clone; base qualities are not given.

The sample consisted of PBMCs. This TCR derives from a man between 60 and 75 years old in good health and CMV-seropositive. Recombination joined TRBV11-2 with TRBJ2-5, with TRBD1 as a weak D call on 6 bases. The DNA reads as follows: TGTGCCAGCAGCCCCCAAATACAGGGCCAAGAGACCCAGTACTTC. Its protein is CASSPQIQGQETQYF.